This T cell receptor (beta chain) was obtained from a study of T cell changes during pregnancy in multiple sclerosis. This clone was observed a single time. Per the germline V gene, CDR1 is PRHDT and CDR2 is FYEKMQ (reference sequence). With 5 bases removed from V and 0 bases from J, the gap between germline ends came to 12 bases. This CDR3 spans 15 amino acids. Generated by immunoSEQ multiplex PCR, the TCRdb table keeps only in-frame clones and is missing some. The data show tens of thousands of clones, about 89% seen once. The specimen comprised peripheral blood, sampled in the second trimester of pregnancy. The receptor was isolated from a female donor with multiple sclerosis, enrolled in a pregnancy study. This chain links TRBV13 with TRBJ2-3; weak D call: TRBD2 (5 bases). The CDR3, as DNA: TGTGCCAGCAGCCCCCGGCCGGGGAGCACAGATACGCAGTATTTT. Translating it yields CASSPRPGSTDTQYF.